The T cell receptor (beta chain) under discussion was sequenced for a study of Graves' ophthalmopathy and Graves' hyperthyroidism. General study results and limits: Blood samples also showed most expanded thyroid clonotypes exceeding 0.001 frequency.

V shed 8 bases, J shed 1 base, and the junction held 3 bases outside the gene matches. Germline V gives CDR1 MDHEN, CDR2 SYDVKM. The CDR3 is made up of 14 amino acids. The authors isolated PBMCs from 9.5 to 10 ml of fresh peripheral blood. Investigators amplified TCR beta CDR3 regions from RNA transcripts. After a first-round RT-PCR with HTBI primers, a second-round multiplex PCR was run. In TCRdb, the multiplex PCR reads were re-called with MiXCR into one record per CDR3 protein. Of a few hundred thousand distinct CDR3 sequences in the sample, more than 20% are singletons; the top ten hold approximately 3%. As concerns this clonotype: Its antigen is as yet unknown.

Sequenced material: peripheral blood. This chain uses TRBV28 with TRBJ1-5; 9 nucleotides align to TRBD1. This TCR was sampled from a woman younger than 35 with stable Graves' hyperthyroidism. The CDR3 loop reads CASGTGISNQPQHF. CDR3 coding DNA: TGTGCCAGCGGGACAGGGATAAGCAATCAGCCCCAGCATTTT.